This T cell receptor beta chain was documented in a study of blood T cells in healthy people across ages. The study's findings and limits: With naive T cell percentage, TCR beta diversity showed a strong correlation. There were more naive CD4+ cells and higher diversity in long-lived donors than in aged donors. Diversity estimates from one million T cells were considered underestimates.

The total RNA that was extracted per sample amounted to at least 5 micrograms. J was trimmed by 4 bases and V by 7 bases; bases with no gene match: 15. Germline-derived CDR1 and CDR2 are LNHDA and SQIVND (reference sequence). This CDR3 has 16 residues. Details on this clonotype: Its antigen is still unknown.

The use of a sample-barcoded 5' primer and a J-beta primer mix characterized a second PCR of roughly 6 to 11 cycles. TCRdb analysed the 5' RACE reads with MiXCR anew, one entry per CDR3 protein. The sample contains hundreds of thousands of distinct CDR3 sequences, roughly 29% of which appear only once. The chain is built from TRBV19 and TRBJ1-2; TRBD1 aligns across 7 bases. The TCR comes from a woman aged 70 to 79 in good health. The sequenced material came from blood. Here the CDR3 DNA reads TGTGCCAGTACCGATCAGGGGGGAATTGATAGCTATGGCTACACCTTC. Translation: CASTDQGGIDSYGYTF.